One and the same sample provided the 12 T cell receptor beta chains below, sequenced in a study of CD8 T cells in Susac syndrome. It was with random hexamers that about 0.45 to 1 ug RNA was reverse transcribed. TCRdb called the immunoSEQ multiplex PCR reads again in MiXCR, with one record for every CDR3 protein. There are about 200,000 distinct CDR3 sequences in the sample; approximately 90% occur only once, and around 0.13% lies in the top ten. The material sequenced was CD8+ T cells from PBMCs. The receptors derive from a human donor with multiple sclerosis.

The CDR3 nucleotides are TGTGCCAGCAGCCAAGAATTCCAGGGGGAAAACACCATATATTTT. Translation: CASSQEFQGENTIYF. The chain employs TRBV4-2 and TRBJ1-3; TRBD1 matches 7 bases. Trimming removed 0 bases from V and 6 bases from J; junction bases left unmatched: 5. Germline V CDR1 and CDR2: LGHNA, YNFKEQ. This CDR3 has 15 residues.

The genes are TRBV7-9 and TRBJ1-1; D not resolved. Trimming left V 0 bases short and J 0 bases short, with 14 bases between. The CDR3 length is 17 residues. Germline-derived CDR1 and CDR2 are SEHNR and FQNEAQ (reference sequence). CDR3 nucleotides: TGTGCCAGCAGCTTAGCCAGACACTCTTCGGTGAACACTGAAGCTTTCTTT. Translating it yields CASSLARHSSVNTEAFF.

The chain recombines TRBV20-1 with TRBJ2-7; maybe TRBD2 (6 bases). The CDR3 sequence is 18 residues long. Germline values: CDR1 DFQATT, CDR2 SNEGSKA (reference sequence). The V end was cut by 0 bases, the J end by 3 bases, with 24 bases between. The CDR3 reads CSARDRSGTGERYYEQYF. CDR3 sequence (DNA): TGCAGTGCTAGAGATCGTTCGGGGACTGGAGAGAGGTACTACGAGCAGTACTTC.

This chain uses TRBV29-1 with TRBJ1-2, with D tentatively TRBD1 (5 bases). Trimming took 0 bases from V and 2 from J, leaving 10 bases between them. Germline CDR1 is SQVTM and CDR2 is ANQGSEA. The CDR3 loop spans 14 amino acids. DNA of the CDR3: TGCAGCGTTGAAGACAGGGCCGCCAACTATGGCTACACCTTC. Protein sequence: CSVEDRAANYGYTF. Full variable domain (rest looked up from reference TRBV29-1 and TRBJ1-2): SAVISQKPSRDICQRGTSLTIQCQVDSQVTMMFWYRQQPGQSLTLIATANQGSEATYESGFVIDKFPISRPNLTFSTLTVSNMSPEDSSIYLCSVEDRAANYGYTFGSGTRLTVV.

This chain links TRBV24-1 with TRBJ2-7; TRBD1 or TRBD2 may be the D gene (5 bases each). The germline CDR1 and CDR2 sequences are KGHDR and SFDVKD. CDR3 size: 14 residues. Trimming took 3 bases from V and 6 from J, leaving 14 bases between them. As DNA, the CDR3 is TGTGCCACCAGTGATGCGCTCGAGGGGCCCGAGCAGTACTTC. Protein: CATSDALEGPEQYF.

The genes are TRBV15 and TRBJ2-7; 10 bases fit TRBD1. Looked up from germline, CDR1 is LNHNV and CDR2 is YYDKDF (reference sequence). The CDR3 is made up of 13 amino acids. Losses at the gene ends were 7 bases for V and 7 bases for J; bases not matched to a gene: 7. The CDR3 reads CATMGQGPTEQYF. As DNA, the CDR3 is TGTGCCACCATGGGACAGGGGCCCACGGAGCAGTACTTC. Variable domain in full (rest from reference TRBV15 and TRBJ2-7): DAMVIQNPRYQVTQFGKPVTLSCSQTLNHNVMYWYQQKSSQAPKLLFHYYDKDFNNEADTPDNFQSRRPNTSFCFLDIRSPGLGDTAMYLCATMGQGPTEQYFGPGTRLTVT.

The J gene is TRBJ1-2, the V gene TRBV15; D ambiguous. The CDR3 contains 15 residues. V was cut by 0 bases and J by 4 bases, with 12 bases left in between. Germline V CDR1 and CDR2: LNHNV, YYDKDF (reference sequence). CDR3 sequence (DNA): TGTGCCACCAGCAGAGAGACCGGCACCTCCTATGGCTACACCTTC. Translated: CATSRETGTSYGYTF.

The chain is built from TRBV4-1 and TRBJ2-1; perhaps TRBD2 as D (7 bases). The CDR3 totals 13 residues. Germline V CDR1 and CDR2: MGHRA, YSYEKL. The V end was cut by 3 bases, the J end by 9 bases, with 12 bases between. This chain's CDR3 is CASSHRGALEQFF. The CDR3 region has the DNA TGCGCCAGCAGCCACCGGGGGGCGCTTGAGCAGTTCTTC.

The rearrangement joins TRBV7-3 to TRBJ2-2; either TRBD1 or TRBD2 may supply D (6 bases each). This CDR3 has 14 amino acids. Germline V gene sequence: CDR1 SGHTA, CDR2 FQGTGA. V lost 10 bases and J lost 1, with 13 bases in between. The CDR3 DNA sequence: TGTGCCACGGGGGCTTCGGGGAACACCGGGGAGCTGTTTTTT. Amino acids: CATGASGNTGELFF.

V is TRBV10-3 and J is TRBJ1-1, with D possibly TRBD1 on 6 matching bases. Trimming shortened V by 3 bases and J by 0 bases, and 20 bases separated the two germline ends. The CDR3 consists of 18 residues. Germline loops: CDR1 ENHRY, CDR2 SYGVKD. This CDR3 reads CAISDLDSPDPLNTEAFF. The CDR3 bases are TGTGCCATCAGTGACCTGGACAGCCCAGACCCCTTGAACACTGAAGCTTTCTTT.

The CDR3 DNA is TGTGCCAGCAGTCCGGGACAGGGAGAGTACTATGGCTACACCTTC. This sequence encodes CASSPGQGEYYGYTF. The rearrangement joins TRBV27 to TRBJ1-2; 9 bases match TRBD1. Germline V lookup: CDR1 MNHEY, CDR2 SMNVEV (reference sequence). The trim removed 5 bases at V and 3 bases at J, leaving 7 bases unmatched. This CDR3 has 15 amino acids.

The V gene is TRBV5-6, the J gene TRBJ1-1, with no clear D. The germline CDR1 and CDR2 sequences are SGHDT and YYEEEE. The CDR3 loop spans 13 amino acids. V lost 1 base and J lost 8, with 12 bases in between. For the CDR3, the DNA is TGTGCCAGCAGCTTGAGTCATCCACTGGAAGCTTTCTTT. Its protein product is CASSLSHPLEAFF. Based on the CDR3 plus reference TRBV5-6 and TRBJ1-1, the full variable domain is DAGVTQSPTHLIKTRGQQVTLRCSPKSGHDTVSWYQQALGQGPQFIFQYYEEEERQRGNFPDRFSGHQFPNYSSELNVNALLLGDSALYLCASSLSHPLEAFFGQGTRLTVV.